A selection of T cell receptor beta chains follows, all from one sample in a study of blood T cells in healthy people across ages. MiXCR, run by TCRdb on the 5' RACE reads, gives a single entry per CDR3 protein. The sample records about a million distinct CDR3 sequences, just over 50% being singletons. Sequenced sample: blood. The receptors derive from an older woman in good health. The CDR3 runs from the conserved cysteine through the conserved F or W. D genes are given only for firm matches. The size entry is marked missing in some rows and otherwise reads once, few, many or a size class.

clone_size,v_call,j_call,d_call,cdr3_nt,cdr3_aa
.,TRBV5-6,TRBJ2-7,.,TGTGCCAGCAGCTTGCGGACGCTGGTTTACGAGCAGTACTTC,CASSLRTLVYEQYF
.,TRBV20-1,TRBJ1-1,.,TGCAGTGCTAGTGTCCCAGGGAACACTGAAGCTTTCTTT,CSASVPGNTEAFF
.,TRBV7-2,TRBJ2-3,.,TGTGCCAGCGGAGCTTCACCCGATACGCAGTATTTT,CASGASPDTQYF
.,TRBV6-2/TRBV6-3,TRBJ1-2,.,TGTGCCAGCGGTGGAAGCGGTAACTATGGCTACACCTTC,CASGGSGNYGYTF
few,TRBV28,TRBJ1-2,.,TGTGCCAGCAGTACCGCCCGAGGCTACACCTTC,CASSTARGYTF
.,TRBV20-1,TRBJ2-7,.,TGCAGTGCCAGTGGACAACCCTACGAGCAGTACTTC,CSASGQPYEQYF
once,TRBV27,TRBJ1-5,.,TGTGCCAGCAGTCCCCTCTCAGACAGGAGACATCAGCCCCAGCATTTT,CASSPLSDRRHQPQHF
.,TRBV6-2/TRBV6-3,TRBJ2-7,.,TGTGCCAGCAGTTATCCGCACCCAAGCTCCTACGAGCAGTACTTC,CASSYPHPSSYEQYF
few,TRBV11-2,TRBJ1-1,.,TGTGCCAGCAGCTTGGGCAGGGTTGGCACTGAAGCTTTCTTT,CASSLGRVGTEAFF
.,TRBV29-1,TRBJ2-7,.,TGCAGCGTTATCAGTAGCGGATACGAGCAGTACTTC,CSVISSGYEQYF
.,TRBV6-5,TRBJ2-7,TRBD1,TGTGCCAGCAGTTCCGTCAGGGGGCACTACGAGCAGTACTTC,CASSSVRGHYEQYF
.,TRBV20-1,TRBJ2-1,.,TGCAGTGCTAGTCGGGGGACACAGTTCTTC,CSASRGTQFF
.,TRBV25-1,TRBJ1-4,.,TGTGCCAGCAGGGAAGGGGCTAATGAAAAACTGTTTTTT,CASREGANEKLFF
.,TRBV12-3/TRBV12-4,TRBJ2-1,.,TGTGCCACTAAGGGTGGGGGCGATGAGCAGTTCTTC,CATKGGGDEQFF
.,TRBV5-5,TRBJ2-7,TRBD2,TGTGCCAGCAGCTGGGGACTAGCGGCTTCCTACGAGCAGTACTTC,CASSWGLAASYEQYF
few,TRBV25-1,TRBJ2-7,TRBD1,TGTGCCAGCAGTGAATATTGCGGGACAGGGGGCTGTGAGCAGTACTTC,CASSEYCGTGGCEQYF
.,TRBV29-1,TRBJ2-7,.,TGCAGCGTGATGGGGGTAATTGGCGAGCAGTACTTC,CSVMGVIGEQYF
.,TRBV9,TRBJ2-7,.,TGTGCCAGCAGCGTAACACCCCACTACGAGCAGTACTTC,CASSVTPHYEQYF
.,TRBV7-2,TRBJ2-7,TRBD2,TGTGCCAGCAGTCGTGGGACTAGCGCCAGGTACGAGCAGTACTTC,CASSRGTSARYEQYF
.,TRBV9,TRBJ1-2,TRBD1,TGTGCCAGCAGCAGGGGACAGGGGCCAACCTATGGCTACACCTTC,CASSRGQGPTYGYTF
few,TRBV7-2,TRBJ1-6,TRBD1,TGTGCCAGCAGCTTCCAACAGGGGGCGAGGAATTCACCCCTTCACTTT,CASSFQQGARNSPLHF
.,TRBV7-9,TRBJ2-1,.,TGTGCCAGCAGCTTAGACGCGGGGTCCTACAATGGGCAGTTCTTC,CASSLDAGSYNGQFF
once,TRBV5-4,TRBJ2-6,.,TGTGCCAGCAGCTTGGTAGCTTCTGGGGCCAACGTCCTGACTTTC,CASSLVASGANVLTF
few,TRBV29-1,TRBJ1-1,.,TGCAGCGTTATAGACACTGAAGTCTCTGAAGCTTTCTTT,CSVIDTEVSEAFF
.,TRBV3-1,TRBJ2-1,.,TGTGCCAGCAGCCAGAACCCCAGCGGCTCCTACAATGAGCAGTTCTTC,CASSQNPSGSYNEQFF
.,TRBV20-1,TRBJ2-7,TRBD2,TGCAGTGCTTTCATACCTAGCGGGCTTTCCTACGAGCAGTACTTC,CSAFIPSGLSYEQYF
once,TRBV5-1,TRBJ2-7,TRBD2,TGCGCCAGCAGCTTGGGTGTCCAGCGGGAGGGTCTCGAGCAGTACTTC,CASSLGVQREGLEQYF
.,TRBV29-1,TRBJ2-7,.,TGCAGCGTTGCTAGCTCCCACGAGCAGTACTTC,CSVASSHEQYF
.,TRBV20-1,TRBJ2-5,TRBD1,TGCAGTGCGACAGGGGCTCTAGCCCCCCATGTGACCCAGTACTTC,CSATGALAPHVTQYF
few,TRBV18,TRBJ2-5,.,TGTGCCAGCTCACCAACGGAGACCCAGTACTTC,CASSPTETQYF
.,TRBV7-8,TRBJ1-2,.,TGTGCCAGCAGCTCCCTTGGGAATGGCTACACCTTC,CASSSLGNGYTF
few,TRBV7-2,TRBJ2-5,TRBD2,TGTGCCAGCAGCATGTCACTAGCGGAGAAAGAGACCCAGTACTTC,CASSMSLAEKETQYF
once,TRBV12-3/TRBV12-4,TRBJ2-1,TRBD2,TGTGCCAGCAGTTCCCGGGGGGTTAATGAGCAGTTCTTC,CASSSRGVNEQFF
many,TRBV29-1,TRBJ1-1,.,TGCAGCGTTGAGTGGCAGAATATCGAAGCTTTCTTT,CSVEWQNIEAFF
.,TRBV2,TRBJ2-1,.,TGTGCCAGCAACCTCGCGGGGTCCTCCTACAATGAGCAGTTCTTC,CASNLAGSSYNEQFF
.,TRBV2,TRBJ2-7,.,TGTGCCAGCACAGCGAGGGCAATTGGCAGGTCGTTGCAGGCCAGTTACCACGAGCAGTACTTC,CASTARAIGRSLQASYHEQYF
.,TRBV6-1,TRBJ2-7,.,TGTGCCAGCACCCAGGGGTGGAATGAGCAGTACTTC,CASTQGWNEQYF
.,TRBV12-3/TRBV12-4,TRBJ2-1,TRBD2,TGTGCCAGCAGTACGGGAGAGCGGGAGGGCCTGGATGAGCAGTTCTTC,CASSTGEREGLDEQFF
many,TRBV7-2,TRBJ2-3,TRBD2,TGTGCCAGCAGGCAAGGGAGTAGCGGGGAGCCGTATACGCAGTATTTT,CASRQGSSGEPYTQYF
few,TRBV27,TRBJ2-7,TRBD1,TGTGCCAGCAGTTCCCTGGGGACAGGGGACCACGAGCAGTACTTC,CASSSLGTGDHEQYF
.,TRBV14,TRBJ2-3,.,TGTGCCAGCAGCCGGGGACTCACAGATACGCAGTATTTT,CASSRGLTDTQYF